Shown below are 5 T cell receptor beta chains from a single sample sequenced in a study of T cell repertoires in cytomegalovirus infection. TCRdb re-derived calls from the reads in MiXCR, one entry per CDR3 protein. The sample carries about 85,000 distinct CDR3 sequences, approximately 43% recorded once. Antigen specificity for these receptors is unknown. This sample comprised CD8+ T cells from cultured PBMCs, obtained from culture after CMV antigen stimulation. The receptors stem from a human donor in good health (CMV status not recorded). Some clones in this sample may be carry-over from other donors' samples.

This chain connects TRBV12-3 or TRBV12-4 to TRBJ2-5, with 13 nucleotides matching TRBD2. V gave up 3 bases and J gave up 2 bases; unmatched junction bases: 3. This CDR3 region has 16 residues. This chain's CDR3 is CASSFGLAGAQETQYF. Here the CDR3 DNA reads TGTGCCAGCAGTTTCGGACTAGCGGGGGCTCAAGAGACCCAGTACTTC.

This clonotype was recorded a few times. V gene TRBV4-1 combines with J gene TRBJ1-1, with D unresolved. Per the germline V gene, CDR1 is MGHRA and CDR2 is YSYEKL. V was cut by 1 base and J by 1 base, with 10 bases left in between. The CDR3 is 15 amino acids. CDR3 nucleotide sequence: TGCGCCAGCAGCCAAGCGCGAAGGCAGAACACTGAAGCTTTCTTT. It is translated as CASSQARRQNTEAFF.

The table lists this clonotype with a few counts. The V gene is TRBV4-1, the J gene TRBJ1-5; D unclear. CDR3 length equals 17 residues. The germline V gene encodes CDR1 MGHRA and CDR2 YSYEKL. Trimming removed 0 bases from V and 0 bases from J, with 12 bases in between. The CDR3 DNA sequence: TGCGCCAGCAGCCAAGATATCGCCAGCTATAGCAATCAGCCCCAGCATTTT. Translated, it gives CASSQDIASYSNQPQHF.

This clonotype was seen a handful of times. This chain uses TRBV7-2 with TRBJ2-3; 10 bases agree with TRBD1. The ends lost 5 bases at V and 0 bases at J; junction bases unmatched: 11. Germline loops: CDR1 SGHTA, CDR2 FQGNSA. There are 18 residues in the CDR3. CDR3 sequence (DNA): TGTGCCAGCAGCCCTCCCCGGGACAGGGGTTCTAGCACAGATACGCAGTATTTT. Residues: CASSPPRDRGSSTDTQYF.

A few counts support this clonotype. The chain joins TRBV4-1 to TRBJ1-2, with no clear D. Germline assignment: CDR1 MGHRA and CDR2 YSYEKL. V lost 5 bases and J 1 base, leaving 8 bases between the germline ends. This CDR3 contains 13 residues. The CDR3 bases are TGCGCCAGCAGCTACGGACTTAACTATGGCTACACCTTC. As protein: CASSYGLNYGYTF.